The 23 T cell receptor beta chains reported below all come from one sample, sequenced in a study of blood T cells in healthy people across ages. Primed by a sample-barcoded 5' primer and a J-beta primer mix, a second PCR proceeded for 7 to 11 cycles. MiXCR was run by TCRdb on the 5' RACE reads, yielding one entry per CDR3 protein. Of roughly 1,500,000 distinct CDR3 sequences in the sample, 30% to 40% are singletons; the top ten hold approximately 10%. The sample consisted of blood. The receptors were gathered from a woman in her twenties or thirties in good health.

The CDR3 reads CASSLGQLPNYGYTF. In DNA, the CDR3 is TGTGCCAGCAGTTTGGGGCAGCTTCCCAACTATGGCTACACCTTC. V gene TRBV12-3 or TRBV12-4 combines with J gene TRBJ1-2; TRBD1 might be the D (5 bases). Trimming removed 3 bases at V and 2 bases at J, with 13 bases between. The CDR3 contains 15 residues.

The chain uses TRBV4-1 and TRBJ2-7; D not certain. Germline assignment: CDR1 MGHRA and CDR2 YSYEKL. Deletions cut 1 base from V and 2 bases from J, with 12 bases between. The CDR3 spans 15 residues. CDR3 residues: CASSQGFDGPYEQYF. In nucleotides, the CDR3 is TGCGCCAGCAGCCAAGGGTTCGACGGCCCCTACGAGCAGTACTTC.

J is TRBJ1-5 and V is TRBV20-1; D uncertain. Germline V gene sequence: CDR1 DFQATT, CDR2 SNEGSKA (reference sequence). Trimming left V 6 bases short and J 3 bases short, with 12 bases between. The CDR3 is made up of 13 amino acids. Here the CDR3 DNA reads TGCAGTGCCAAGGTCGGAAACAATCAGCCCCAGCATTTT. This gives the protein CSAKVGNNQPQHF.

CDR3 in amino acids: CASSPLFGAGGNEQFF. CDR3 nucleotide sequence: TGTGCCAGCAGCCCCCTGTTCGGGGCGGGGGGTAATGAGCAGTTCTTC. The chain combines TRBV14 with TRBJ2-1; 8 bases match TRBD2. CDR3 length equals 16 residues. Germline-derived CDR1 and CDR2 are SGHDN and FVKESK. Germline trimming cut 4 bases from V and 7 bases from J; bases unmatched to any gene: 12.

Comment on this clonotype: This may stem from a read error, because a much larger clone lies one nucleotide away. The chain has TRBV15 and TRBJ2-3; 10 bases align to TRBD2. V was pared by 3 bases and J by 3 bases, with 12 bases of the junction left unmatched. CDR1 and CDR2 (germline): LNHNV, YYDKDF (reference sequence). The CDR3 sequence is 18 residues long. In nucleotides, the CDR3 is TGTGCCACCAGCAGGCCCTCCTCGGCTAGCGGGAGAACAGATACGCAGTATTTT. Residues: CATSRPSSASGRTDTQYF.

The CDR3 is CASSFTGGAEFF. The CDR3, as DNA: TGTGCCAGCAGCTTTACAGGGGGCGCCGAGTTCTTC. The chain recombines TRBV5-6 with TRBJ2-1; 9 bases map to TRBD1. There are 12 residues in the CDR3. Germline values: CDR1 SGHDT, CDR2 YYEEEE. Germline trimming cut 2 bases from V and 14 bases from J; bases unmatched to any gene: 5.

The chain employs TRBV6-5 and TRBJ1-5, with D maybe TRBD1 (5 bases). V lost 5 bases, J lost 8 bases, and 13 bases lay in between. CDR1 is MNHEY, CDR2 SVGAGI, per germline. The CDR3 runs 13 residues. The chain's CDR3 is CASSGRRGEPQHF. In nucleotides, the CDR3 is TGTGCCAGCAGTGGAAGACGGGGGGAGCCCCAGCATTTT.

This chain uses TRBV24-1 with TRBJ2-5, with 10 bases fitting TRBD2. The CDR3 is 15 residues long. Unmatched junction bases numbered 7, after V lost 7 bases and J lost 3 bases. The germline V gene encodes CDR1 KGHDR and CDR2 SFDVKD. CDR3 nucleotide sequence: TGTGCCACCAGCCGCACCGGGACTAGCGAAGAGACCCAGTACTTC. As protein: CATSRTGTSEETQYF.

The V call is TRBV27, the J call TRBJ2-3, with TRBD2 matching 9 bases. The trim removed 5 bases at V and 0 bases at J, leaving 9 bases unmatched. The CDR3 extends over 17 amino acids. Per germline, CDR1 MNHEY and CDR2 SMNVEV (reference sequence). The CDR3: CASSLTSGFLSTDTQYF. CDR3 DNA: TGTGCCAGCAGTCTGACTAGCGGTTTCCTAAGCACAGATACGCAGTATTTT.

This clonotype was picked up a small number of times. V is TRBV15 and J is TRBJ2-3; 7 nucleotides match TRBD2. V dropped 0 bases and J dropped 5; count of bases not matched to a gene: 8. CDR3 length equals 16 residues. The germline V gene encodes CDR1 LNHNV and CDR2 YYDKDF (reference sequence). CDR3 bases: TGTGCCACCAGCAGAGAGGGAGGGATTCTAGTAGATACGCAGTATTTT. Its protein product is CATSREGGILVDTQYF.

This clonotype was seen ten or more times. The rearrangement links TRBV5-4 to TRBJ1-2, with no clear D. The CDR3 length is 13 residues. Trimming shortened V by 0 bases and J by 4 bases, and 7 bases separated the two germline ends. Germline CDR1 reads SGHNT; CDR2 reads YYREEE (reference sequence). The CDR3 reads CASSLEQSYGYTF. Here the CDR3 DNA reads TGTGCCAGCAGCTTGGAACAATCCTATGGCTACACCTTC. Full variable domain (rest looked up from reference TRBV5-4 and TRBJ1-2): ETGVTQSPTHLIKTRGQQVTLRCSSQSGHNTVSWYQQALGQGPQFIFQYYREEENGRGNFPPRFSGLQFPNYSSELNVNALELDDSALYLCASSLEQSYGYTFGSGTRLTVV.

This clonotype was observed a few times. This sequence joins TRBV6-1 and TRBJ2-1; D is perhaps TRBD1 (5 bases). The CDR3 sequence is 14 residues long. The V gene's germline CDR1 is MNHNS and CDR2 SASEGT. The V end was cut by 2 bases, the J end by 6 bases, with 11 bases between. The CDR3 coding sequence is TGTGCCAGCAGTGAACTAGGAGACAGCAATGAGCAGTTCTTC. Protein sequence: CASSELGDSNEQFF.

The table lists this clonotype with a few counts. The chain couples TRBV18 to TRBJ2-5; either TRBD1 or TRBD2 may fit D (6 bases each). The J call may be mistaken, given a closer DNA end match to TRBJ2-7. The CDR3 runs 13 residues. The germline gives CDR1 KGHSH, CDR2 LQKENI. DNA for the CDR3: TGTGCCAGCTCACCAACGGGGGCGAGCGAGCAGTACTTC. Encoded protein: CASSPTGASEQYF.

The CDR3 is CSARGQGLIDTQYF. CDR3 DNA sequence: TGCAGTGCTAGGGGGCAGGGGCTTATAGATACGCAGTATTTT. The chain has TRBV20-1 and TRBJ2-3; D is possibly TRBD1 (6 bases). The ends were cut back, 3 bases at V and 5 bases at J, with 15 bases in the middle. CDR3 size: 14 residues. CDR1 and CDR2 (germline): DFQATT, SNEGSKA (reference sequence).

This clonotype showed up just a few times. The genes are TRBV3-1 and TRBJ2-7; D uncertain. The V gene lost 0 bases and the J gene lost 4 bases, with 13 bases spanning the gap. Germline loops: CDR1 LGHDT, CDR2 YNNKEL (reference sequence). There are 15 residues in the CDR3. The DNA for the CDR3 is TGTGCCAGCAGCCAAGAGCTCCGGGTGAGATACGAGCAGTACTTC. Translation gives CASSQELRVRYEQYF.

This clonotype appeared many times. V usage is TRBV7-9 and J usage is TRBJ2-7; TRBD1 aligns across 9 bases. Germline V CDR1 and CDR2: SEHNR, FQNEAQ (reference sequence). The junction had 11 bases not matched to a gene; V was cut back by 6 bases and J by 5 bases. The CDR3 is 15 residues long. The CDR3 loop reads CASRGTGTGPDEQYF. In DNA form, the CDR3 reads TGTGCCAGCAGGGGTACCGGGACAGGGCCGGACGAGCAGTACTTC.

V usage is TRBV6-1 and J usage is TRBJ1-2; the D gene is possibly TRBD1 (6 bases). V was trimmed by 0 bases and J by 7 bases, leaving 9 bases between them. The CDR3 is 13 residues long. Per germline, CDR1 MNHNS and CDR2 SASEGT. CDR3 protein: CASSEAGARGYTF. The CDR3 nucleotides read TGTGCCAGCAGTGAAGCGGGGGCTCGTGGCTACACCTTC.

This clonotype was seen more than once but under ten times. The chain couples TRBV7-8 to TRBJ1-4; tentatively, D is TRBD1 (5 bases). Looked up from germline, CDR1 is SGHVS and CDR2 is FQNEAQ. V lost 1 base and J lost 5, with 11 bases in between. The CDR3 is made up of 15 amino acids. This CDR3 reads CASSLDGTRNEKLFF. CDR3 DNA: TGTGCCAGCAGCTTAGACGGGACTCGGAATGAAAAACTGTTTTTT. Drawing the rest from reference TRBV7-8 and TRBJ1-4, the complete variable domain is GAGVSQSPRYKVAKRGQDVALRCDPISGHVSLFWYQQALGQGPEFLTYFQNEAQLDKSGLPSDRFFAERPEGSVSTLKIQRTQQEDSAVYLCASSLDGTRNEKLFFGSGTQLSVL.

The sample holds a few counts of this clonotype. This chain joins TRBV15 and TRBJ2-3, with no clear D. V was pared by 1 base and J by 1 base, with 12 bases between. This CDR3 has 16 residues. Germline CDR1 is LNHNV and CDR2 is YYDKDF (reference sequence). CDR3: CATSRVKGARTDTQYF. The CDR3 bases are TGTGCCACCAGCAGAGTAAAGGGCGCCCGCACAGATACGCAGTATTTT. Combining the CDR3 with reference TRBV15 and TRBJ2-3 gives the whole variable domain DAMVIQNPRYQVTQFGKPVTLSCSQTLNHNVMYWYQQKSSQAPKLLFHYYDKDFNNEADTPDNFQSRRPNTSFCFLDIRSPGLGDTAMYLCATSRVKGARTDTQYFGPGTRLTVL.

This chain connects TRBV6-1 to TRBJ2-1; 7 bases agree with TRBD2. CDR3 length: 16 amino acids. Trimming took 6 bases from V and 2 from J; bases not matched to a gene: 10. Germline lookup yields CDR1 MNHNS and CDR2 SASEGT. The CDR3 region is CASRETVAGPYNEQFF. CDR3 nucleotide sequence: TGTGCCAGCAGAGAAACTGTAGCGGGTCCCTACAATGAGCAGTTCTTC.

Only a few counts were recorded for this clonotype. The CDR3 is CASSSRRGGPVGELFF. As DNA, the CDR3 is TGTGCCAGCAGTTCCCGGCGGGGGGGCCCCGTCGGGGAGCTGTTTTTT. This chain joins TRBV27 and TRBJ2-2; 9 bases fit TRBD2. Germline V gives CDR1 MNHEY, CDR2 SMNVEV (reference sequence). V lost 4 bases to trimming and J lost 7 bases; unmatched junction nucleotides: 10. The CDR3 covers 16 residues.

The rearrangement joins TRBV5-1 to TRBJ2-1; perhaps TRBD2 as D (7 bases). Trimming removed 3 bases from V and 0 bases from J, with 19 bases in between. Per the germline V gene, CDR1 is SGHRS and CDR2 is YFSETQ. CDR3 length equals 18 residues. The CDR3 DNA follows: TGCGCCAGCAGCTCGCCTCGCGGGAGAGGGGGCTCCTACAATGAGCAGTTCTTC. Encoded protein: CASSSPRGRGGSYNEQFF. The entire variable domain, with the rest obtained from reference TRBV5-1 and TRBJ2-1, is as follows: KAGVTQTPRYLIKTRGQQVTLSCSPISGHRSVSWYQQTPGQGLQFLFEYFSETQRNKGNFPGRFSGRQFSNSRSEMNVSTLELGDSALYLCASSSPRGRGGSYNEQFFGPGTRLTVL.

This clonotype came up many times. In DNA form, the CDR3 reads TGCGCCAGCAGCTTGGCCGTGGGGTTCAACACAGATACGCAGTATTTT. Translated: CASSLAVGFNTDTQYF. V usage is TRBV5-1 and J usage is TRBJ2-3, with D hard to call. Germline V gives CDR1 SGHRS, CDR2 YFSETQ. V lost 0 bases and J 2 bases, leaving 13 bases between the germline ends. The CDR3 totals 16 residues.